The next 30 T cell receptor beta chains were all read from a single sample in a study of blood T cell repertoires in COVID-19. Assay used: immunoSEQ multiplex PCR; TCRdb lists only in-frame clones, some missing. The sample shows roughly 230,000 clones, 84% of them seen only once. The sequencing sample was made of PBMCs or T cells enriched from blood (not recorded which). The receptors derive from a man between 45 and 60 years old who had recovered from COVID-19.

This clone was detected once. The CDR3 nucleotides read TGTGCCAGCACCCAACCAGCCAGCGGGGTAGCCGCCACAGATACGCAGTATTTT. Protein: CASTQPASGVAATDTQYF. J is TRBJ2-3 and V is TRBV7-9, with TRBD2 identical over 7 bases. V shed 7 bases and J 2 bases; nucleotides not matched to a gene: 18. This CDR3 is 18 amino acids long. Germline V CDR1 and CDR2: SEHNR, FQNEAQ (reference sequence). Variable domain in full (rest from reference TRBV7-9 and TRBJ2-3): DTGVSQNPRHKITKRGQNVTFRCDPISEHNRLYWYRQTLGQGPEFLTYFQNEAQLEKSRLLSDRFSAERPKGSFSTLEIQRTEQGDSAMYLCASTQPASGVAATDTQYFGPGTRLTVL.

This chain joins TRBV14 and TRBJ2-6; 8 bases fit TRBD1. Germline CDR1 reads SGHDN; CDR2 reads FVKESK. The trim removed 4 bases at V and 0 bases at J, leaving 8 bases unmatched. The CDR3 is 18 residues long. This CDR3 is CASSPLGTGYSGANVLTF. The CDR3, as DNA: TGTGCCAGCAGCCCCCTCGGGACAGGATACTCTGGGGCCAACGTCCTGACTTTC. The full variable domain, completed using reference TRBV14 and TRBJ2-6, is EAGVTQFPSHSVIEKGQTVTLRCDPISGHDNLYWYRRVMGKEIKFLLHFVKESKQDESGMPNNRFLAERTGGTYSTLKVQPAELEDSGVYFCASSPLGTGYSGANVLTFGAGSRLTVL.

The chain links TRBV5-1 to TRBJ2-1, with 12 bases aligning to TRBD2. The length of the CDR3 is 15 residues. V shed 2 bases and J 6 bases; nucleotides not matched to a gene: 3. The V gene's germline CDR1 is SGHRS and CDR2 YFSETQ. In nucleotides, the CDR3 is TGCGCCAGCAGCTTATCGACTAGCGGGGGCAATGAGCAGTTCTTC. Amino acid sequence: CASSLSTSGGNEQFF. Full variable domain (remainder filled in from reference TRBV5-1 and TRBJ2-1): KAGVTQTPRYLIKTRGQQVTLSCSPISGHRSVSWYQQTPGQGLQFLFEYFSETQRNKGNFPGRFSGRQFSNSRSEMNVSTLELGDSALYLCASSLSTSGGNEQFFGPGTRLTVL.

This clone has ten or more counts. CDR3 sequence reads: CASSISGLNNEQFF. The CDR3 DNA follows: TGTGCCAGCAGCATTAGCGGACTAAACAATGAGCAGTTCTTC. The rearrangement links TRBV7-9 to TRBJ2-1, with D possibly TRBD2 on 6 matching bases. In germline, CDR1 is SEHNR, CDR2 FQNEAQ (reference sequence). The CDR3 loop spans 14 amino acids. V was cut by 5 bases and J by 5 bases, with 13 bases left in between.

A word on this clone: The junction shows a germline mismatch at one end, possibly a read error. J is TRBJ2-3 and V is TRBV5-6; the D gene is possibly TRBD1 (5 bases). CDR3 length equals 12 residues. CDR1 is SGHDT, CDR2 YYEEEE, per germline. This CDR3 is CASSDGKGPNFF. The CDR3 region has the DNA TGTGCCAGCAGCGACGGTAAGGGGCCTAATTTTTTT.

This clone was seen only a few times. The gene calls are TRBV28 and TRBJ2-2; D is ambiguous. The V end was cut by 5 bases, the J end by 0 bases, with 10 bases between. Germline lookup yields CDR1 MDHEN and CDR2 SYDVKM. The CDR3 covers 15 residues. The CDR3 sequence: CASSIAVTNTGELFF. The CDR3 DNA is TGTGCCAGCAGTATTGCAGTCACGAACACCGGGGAGCTGTTTTTT.

The rearrangement links TRBV5-4 to TRBJ1-5, with 8 positions matching TRBD1. The CDR3 runs to 13 residues. V was clipped by 3 bases and J by 6 bases; unmatched bases: 2. Germline V gene lookup returns CDR1 SGHNT and CDR2 YYREEE (reference sequence). The CDR3 sequence is CASSSDRAQPQHF. The DNA of the CDR3 is TGTGCCAGCAGCTCGGACAGGGCTCAGCCCCAGCATTTT. Full variable domain (outside the CDR3, taken from reference TRBV5-4 and TRBJ1-5): ETGVTQSPTHLIKTRGQQVTLRCSSQSGHNTVSWYQQALGQGPQFIFQYYREEENGRGNFPPRFSGLQFPNYSSELNVNALELDDSALYLCASSSDRAQPQHFGDGTRLSIL.

This clone was counted a single time. The chain is built from TRBV19 and TRBJ1-1; D is perhaps TRBD1 (6 bases). Germline values: CDR1 LNHDA, CDR2 SQIVND (reference sequence). With 3 bases removed from V and 11 bases from J, the gap between germline ends came to 22 bases. The length of the CDR3 is 15 residues. This chain's CDR3 is CASSISSLGTLRAFF. The CDR3 DNA is TGTGCCAGTAGTATCTCGTCTCTAGGGACACTTCGGGCTTTCTTT.

This chain connects TRBV6-1 to TRBJ2-7, with 9 bases fitting TRBD1. The germline gives CDR1 MNHNS, CDR2 SASEGT. CDR3 length: 13 amino acids. V shed 2 bases and J 6 bases; nucleotides not matched to a gene: 2. This chain's CDR3 is CASSETGGFEQYF. The CDR3 bases are TGTGCCAGCAGTGAAACAGGGGGCTTCGAGCAGTACTTC.

The rearrangement links TRBV18 to TRBJ2-7; 7 bases match TRBD1. Germline V gene lookup returns CDR1 KGHSH and CDR2 LQKENI. After removal of 3 bases from V and 0 bases from J, the junction contained 17 bases not matched to a gene. There are 19 residues in the CDR3. The CDR3 here is CASSPPARISTGISYEQYF. DNA for the CDR3: TGTGCCAGCTCACCTCCAGCCCGCATTTCGACAGGGATCTCCTACGAGCAGTACTTC.

This clone was found once. The chain links TRBV6-5 to TRBJ1-6; tentative D call: TRBD1 (6 bases). Germline V gene lookup returns CDR1 MNHEY and CDR2 SVGAGI. V was pared by 7 bases and J by 7 bases, with 14 bases between. The CDR3 consists of 14 residues. The CDR3 nucleotides read TGTGCCAGCACCGTGGGCAGGGGCAATTCACCCCTCCACTTT. This gives the protein CASTVGRGNSPLHF.

The rearrangement uses TRBV11-1 and TRBJ1-1, with D uncertain. CDR1 and CDR2 from the germline V gene are SGHAT and FQDESV (reference sequence). This CDR3 is built from 14 residues. V lost 4 bases, J lost 0 bases, and 9 bases lay in between. CDR3 coding DNA: TGTGCCAGCAGCTCAGGACTGTTGAACACTGAAGCTTTCTTT. Amino acid sequence: CASSSGLLNTEAFF.

The chain joins TRBV18 to TRBJ2-7, with 7 positions matching TRBD1. Losses at the gene ends were 3 bases for V and 3 bases for J; bases not matched to a gene: 2. In germline, CDR1 is KGHSH, CDR2 LQKENI. CDR3 length: 13 amino acids. The DNA of the CDR3 is TGTGCCAGCTCACCCGGGACAGTCTACGAGCAGTACTTC. This gives the protein CASSPGTVYEQYF.

The chain uses TRBV9 and TRBJ2-6, with D perhaps matching TRBD1 (6 bases). CDR1 and CDR2 (germline): SGDLS, YYNGEE. This CDR3 has 17 amino acids. Trimming took off 3 bases at V and 0 bases at J, with 13 bases between the two ends. CDR3 sequence: CASSEPGHHSGANVLTF. The CDR3 bases are TGTGCCAGCAGCGAGCCGGGACACCACTCTGGGGCCAACGTCCTGACTTTC.

V gene TRBV7-2 combines with J gene TRBJ1-1, with D hard to call. Trimming took off 2 bases at V and 4 bases at J, with 17 bases between the two ends. The CDR3 has 16 amino acids. In germline, CDR1 is SGHTA, CDR2 FQGNSA. This chain's CDR3 is CASSLTGEGLVTEAFF. Here the CDR3 DNA reads TGTGCCAGCAGCTTAACCGGGGAGGGCCTTGTCACTGAAGCTTTCTTT.

The rearrangement links TRBV29-1 to TRBJ2-1, with 9 bases aligning to TRBD2. With V trimmed by 3 bases and J by 9 bases, 15 bases remained unmatched. This CDR3 region has 16 residues. Germline V lookup: CDR1 SQVTM, CDR2 ANQGSEA. The CDR3 protein is CSVDPRGKREDVEQFF. In nucleotides, the CDR3 is TGCAGCGTTGACCCTCGGGGGAAGCGGGAGGATGTTGAGCAGTTCTTC.

The gene calls are TRBV27 and TRBJ2-7; 13 bases align to TRBD2. Trimming at V came to 3 bases and at J to 3 bases, leaving 8 bases not matched to a gene. The CDR3 has 17 residues. The germline V gene has CDR1 MNHEY and CDR2 SMNVEV (reference sequence). The CDR3 nucleotides read TGTGCCAGCAGTTTTACCGGGACTAGCGGGAAAGGCTACGAGCAGTACTTC. Translation gives CASSFTGTSGKGYEQYF.

The CDR3 here is CASSQREVGEQFF. CDR3 coding DNA: TGTGCCAGCAGCCAGCGGGAGGTTGGTGAGCAGTTCTTC. The chain combines TRBV6-2 or TRBV6-3 with TRBJ2-1; 9 bases align to TRBD2. The CDR3 is made up of 13 amino acids. Trimming took 6 bases from V and 9 from J; bases not matched to a gene: 6. CDR1 MNHEY and CDR2 SVGEGT come from the germline V gene.

This chain connects TRBV9 to TRBJ1-1; TRBD1 agrees at 8 bases. Unmatched junction bases numbered 8, after V lost 6 bases and J lost 1 base. The CDR3 is 15 amino acids. The germline V gene encodes CDR1 SGDLS and CDR2 YYNGEE. CDR3 region: CASTTVGTGNTEAFF. CDR3 nucleotide sequence: TGTGCCAGCACCACAGTAGGGACAGGGAACACTGAAGCTTTCTTT.

This chain connects TRBV10-3 to TRBJ1-1, with D perhaps TRBD1 (5 bases). Germline V gives CDR1 ENHRY, CDR2 SYGVKD. V lost 0 bases and J lost 4, with 6 bases in between. This CDR3 is 13 amino acids long. In nucleotides, the CDR3 is TGTGCCATCAGTGAGTCGACAGCCACTGAAGCTTTCTTT. Protein product: CAISESTATEAFF.

This sequence joins TRBV19 and TRBJ1-5, with D possibly TRBD1 on 6 matching bases. Trimming pared 7 bases from V and 0 bases from J, leaving 19 bases between. Per the germline V gene, CDR1 is LNHDA and CDR2 is SQIVND (reference sequence). The CDR3 covers 17 residues. CDR3 sequence: CASTRDTRGYSNQPQHF. In DNA, the CDR3 is TGTGCCAGTACCCGGGACACCCGGGGATATAGCAATCAGCCCCAGCATTTT.

This chain links TRBV27 with TRBJ2-7; 7 bases are shared with TRBD2. CDR1 and CDR2 from the germline V gene are MNHEY and SMNVEV (reference sequence). This CDR3 is built from 15 residues. V was pared by 7 bases and J by 0 bases, with 9 bases of the junction left unmatched. Here the CDR3 reads CASTRGVPGSYEQYF. The CDR3 DNA reads TGTGCCAGCACTCGGGGGGTGCCCGGCTCCTACGAGCAGTACTTC.

This clone occurred a few times. The rearrangement links TRBV19 to TRBJ1-4; D unresolved. CDR1 is LNHDA and CDR2 is SQIVND in the germline V gene (reference sequence). Deletions cut 9 bases from V and 8 bases from J, with 10 bases between. CDR3 length equals 11 residues. CDR3 amino acids: CASSGREKLFF. CDR3 DNA sequence: TGTGCCAGCTCAGGTCGGGAAAAACTGTTTTTT.

V gene TRBV7-2 combines with J gene TRBJ1-5, with D possibly being TRBD1 (6 bases). The CDR3 sequence is 14 residues long. V dropped 6 bases and J dropped 7 bases, with 16 bases sitting between them. CDR1 is SGHTA, CDR2 FQGNSA, per germline. CDR3 residues: CASRPRGYGQPQHF. The CDR3, as DNA: TGTGCCAGCAGACCGAGGGGGTATGGACAGCCCCAGCATTTT.

This chain joins TRBV9 and TRBJ1-1; perhaps TRBD1 as D (5 bases). V dropped 4 bases and J dropped 0 bases, with 7 bases sitting between them. Germline CDR1 reads SGDLS; CDR2 reads YYNGEE. The CDR3 has 13 amino acids. The CDR3 here is CASSQGMNTEAFF. CDR3 DNA sequence: TGTGCCAGCAGCCAGGGAATGAACACTGAAGCTTTCTTT.

This clone was found once. The V gene is TRBV29-1, the J gene TRBJ2-7; tentative D call: TRBD2 (6 bases). Trimming shortened V by 1 base and J by 4 bases, and 17 bases separated the two germline ends. The CDR3 extends over 15 amino acids. CDR1 is SQVTM and CDR2 is ANQGSEA in the germline V gene. The CDR3 sequence: CSVEGGGSIGYEQYF. Written as DNA, the CDR3 is TGCAGCGTTGAAGGCGGAGGGAGCATAGGGTACGAGCAGTACTTC.

The V and J genes are TRBV5-1 and TRBJ1-1; D possibly corresponds to TRBD1 (6 bases). V lost 0 bases to trimming and J lost 1 base, with 10 bases between them. In germline, CDR1 is SGHRS, CDR2 YFSETQ. This CDR3 spans 15 amino acids. CDR3 sequence: CASSLDGRGNTEAFF. The CDR3 DNA is TGCGCCAGCAGCTTGGATGGCAGGGGGAACACTGAAGCTTTCTTT.

This chain joins TRBV9 and TRBJ1-2; possible D gene TRBD1, 6 bases. Germline CDR1 is SGDLS and CDR2 is YYNGEE. Trimming cost V 0 bases and J 2 bases, with 14 bases left between them. This CDR3 is 16 amino acids long. For the CDR3, the DNA is TGTGCCAGCAGCGTAGAAGTTTCTGGACAGAACTATGGCTACACCTTC. It encodes CASSVEVSGQNYGYTF.

V is TRBV4-2 and J is TRBJ2-1, with 11 bases lining up with TRBD2. The CDR3 covers 16 residues. With V trimmed by 0 bases and J by 7 bases, 5 bases remained unmatched. The germline CDR1 and CDR2 sequences are LGHNA and YNFKEQ. DNA of the CDR3: TGTGCCAGCAGCCAAGATACGGCTAGCGGGAGGAATGAGCAGTTCTTC. Its translation is CASSQDTASGRNEQFF.

The chain joins TRBV27 to TRBJ1-3; 7 bases match TRBD1. Losses at the gene ends were 0 bases for V and 3 bases for J; bases not matched to a gene: 11. CDR3 size: 18 residues. Per germline, CDR1 MNHEY and CDR2 SMNVEV (reference sequence). The CDR3 DNA sequence: TGTGCCAGCAGTTTATCGCCCAATCACAGGGGCTATGGAAACACCATATATTTT. Protein product: CASSLSPNHRGYGNTIYF.